This TCR beta chain comes out of a study of T cell repertoires in cytomegalovirus infection. Study details: Signatures in public TCR beta sequences pointed to both CMV infection and matching HLA type. Study-wide findings and caveats: Based on cumulative public TCR beta family frequency, carriers of CMV plus the relevant HLA were identified.

Per germline, CDR1 SGHVS and CDR2 FNYEAQ. CDR3 length: 14 amino acids. Trimming took 7 bases from V and 0 from J, leaving 12 bases between them. TCRdb used MiXCR to reprocess the reads, holding one entry per CDR3 protein. Among approximately 390,000 distinct CDR3 sequences listed, about a third were seen once. About this clonotype: The antigen remains undetermined.

Sequenced material: cultured PBMCs, taken from culture after CMV antigen stimulation. The receptor was isolated from a human donor in good health (CMV status not recorded). Some clones in this sample may be carry-over from other donors' samples. The chain employs TRBV7-6 and TRBJ2-5; D gene unclear. CDR3 DNA sequence: TGTGCCAGCATCCCCGGGCAGTACCAAGAGACCCAGTACTTC. Its protein product is CASIPGQYQETQYF.